The 14 T cell receptor beta chains listed next were all sequenced from one sample in a study of blood T cell repertoires in COVID-19 (dated by TCRdb to 2020 to 2021). The library relied on the immunoSEQ multiplex PCR assay. This is the immuneACCESS table as TCRdb keeps it, with only in-frame sequences that have V and J called. A part of the clones is gone; compared with another copy, unresolved V genes explain less than half, and the rest is unexplained. This sample comprises 290,000 or so clones, about four fifths of them detected only once. The ten most abundant clones make up about 5% of the sample. Sequenced input: PBMCs or T cells enriched from blood (not recorded which). The receptor set was obtained from a man aged 35 to 55 who had been exposed to COVID-19.

The rearrangement links TRBV7-9 to TRBJ2-2; no firm D call. Trimming left V 5 bases short and J 4 bases short, with 5 bases between. The CDR3 totals 12 residues. Per the germline V gene, CDR1 is SEHNR and CDR2 is FQNEAQ (reference sequence). The CDR3 spells CASSQLTGELFF. The CDR3 DNA sequence: TGTGCCAGCAGCCAACTCACCGGGGAGCTGTTTTTT.

V is TRBV5-6 and J is TRBJ2-1; 8 bases fit TRBD1. The CDR3 runs 15 residues. Germline loops: CDR1 SGHDT, CDR2 YYEEEE. J was trimmed by 6 bases and V by 7 bases; bases with no gene match: 12. CDR3 sequence reads: CASSVSGQGLNEQFF. CDR3 DNA: TGTGCCAGCTCTGTGTCCGGACAGGGCCTCAATGAGCAGTTCTTC.

The CDR3 region is CATGGGITGELFF. The DNA of the CDR3 is TGTGCCACGGGAGGGGGGATCACCGGGGAGCTGTTTTTT. The chain employs TRBV24-1 and TRBJ2-2; tentative D call: TRBD2 (7 bases). Deletions cut 10 bases from V and 4 bases from J, with 12 bases between. Looked up from germline, CDR1 is KGHDR and CDR2 is SFDVKD. This CDR3 has 13 amino acids.

This clone has only one observation. The chain's CDR3 is CASRTGTANTGELFF. Written as DNA, the CDR3 is TGTGCCAGCAGGACGGGGACAGCGAACACCGGGGAGCTGTTTTTT. The chain recombines TRBV2 with TRBJ2-2; 7 nucleotides align to TRBD1. The trim removed 6 bases at V and 0 bases at J, leaving 4 bases unmatched. This CDR3 region has 15 residues. CDR1 is SNHLY, CDR2 FYNNEI, per germline.

This clone was observed once. The V call is TRBV6-5, the J call TRBJ1-5; unclear D gene. There are 13 residues in the CDR3. Germline V gene lookup returns CDR1 MNHEY and CDR2 SVGAGI. Between the trimmed V and J ends, which lost 0 bases and 7 bases, there was a span of 7 bases. The chain's CDR3 is CASSYSSWQPQHF. In DNA form, the CDR3 reads TGTGCCAGCAGTTACTCTAGTTGGCAGCCCCAGCATTTT.

V is TRBV12-5 and J is TRBJ2-5; D might be TRBD1 (6 bases). The CDR3 is 15 residues long. V was trimmed by 1 base and J by 3 bases, leaving 12 bases between them. Per germline, CDR1 LGHNT and CDR2 FRNRAP. The CDR3 reads CASGLDPTGKETQYF. The CDR3, as DNA: TGTGCTAGTGGTTTGGACCCTACAGGGAAAGAGACCCAGTACTTC.

The chain is built from TRBV7-6 and TRBJ1-1; the D gene is possibly TRBD1 (5 bases). The germline V gene encodes CDR1 SGHVS and CDR2 FNYEAQ. The V end was cut by 4 bases, the J end by 2 bases, with 11 bases between. The CDR3 has 14 amino acids. The CDR3 sequence: CASSSGGFNTEAFF. The CDR3 coding sequence is TGTGCCAGCAGCTCCGGGGGTTTCAACACTGAAGCTTTCTTT.

J is TRBJ1-4 and V is TRBV18, with 11 bases lining up with TRBD1. Germline V gene lookup returns CDR1 KGHSH and CDR2 LQKENI. Trimming at V came to 2 bases and at J to 8 bases, leaving 1 base not matched to a gene. This CDR3 contains 14 residues. For the CDR3, the DNA is TGTGCCAGCTCACCAGGGACAGGGGGAGAAAAACTGTTTTTT. Translated: CASSPGTGGEKLFF. Combining the CDR3 with reference TRBV18 and TRBJ1-4 gives the whole variable domain NAGVMQNPRHLVRRRGQEARLRCSPMKGHSHVYWYRQLPEEGLKFMVYLQKENIIDESGMPKERFSAEFPKEGPSILRIQQVVRGDSAAYFCASSPGTGGEKLFFGSGTQLSVL.

The genes are TRBV5-6 and TRBJ2-5, with D possibly TRBD2 on 5 matching bases. Germline V gene lookup returns CDR1 SGHDT and CDR2 YYEEEE. V was cut by 4 bases and J by 5 bases, with 18 bases left in between. CDR3 length: 15 residues. The CDR3 DNA reads TGTGCCAGCAGCCCGATAGGCCGGGGAGCGGAGACCCAGTACTTC. This translates into CASSPIGRGAETQYF.

Here the CDR3 reads CASSRGGWANVLTF. CDR3 DNA sequence: TGTGCCAGCAGCCGGGGAGGCTGGGCCAACGTCCTGACTTTC. The V call is TRBV5-6, the J call TRBJ2-6, with D tentatively TRBD2 (6 bases). The CDR3 is 14 residues long. The germline V and J ends were trimmed by 4 bases and 5 bases, with 10 bases remaining between them. Germline-derived CDR1 and CDR2 are SGHDT and YYEEEE.

The J gene is TRBJ1-2, the V gene TRBV5-1; D possibly corresponds to TRBD1 (6 bases). The V and J ends lost 4 bases and 7 bases respectively, with 17 bases between them. CDR1 is SGHRS, CDR2 YFSETQ, per germline. CDR3 size: 14 residues. CDR3 in DNA: TGCGCCAGCAGCATAGGGGGTCCCTCGGGTGGCTACACCTTC. This encodes CASSIGGPSGGYTF. The full variable domain, in which reference TRBV5-1 and TRBJ1-2 provide the parts outside the CDR3, is KAGVTQTPRYLIKTRGQQVTLSCSPISGHRSVSWYQQTPGQGLQFLFEYFSETQRNKGNFPGRFSGRQFSNSRSEMNVSTLELGDSALYLCASSIGGPSGGYTFGSGTRLTVV.

The chain joins TRBV7-6 to TRBJ2-7; weak D call: TRBD2 (5 bases). Trimming cost V 0 bases and J 6 bases, with 6 bases left between them. The germline gives CDR1 SGHVS, CDR2 FNYEAQ. The CDR3 is 12 residues long. Written as DNA, the CDR3 is TGTGCCAGCAGCTTAGCTGGGAGCGAGCAGTACTTC. Encoded protein: CASSLAGSEQYF.

This clone was detected only a few times. The chain combines TRBV7-9 with TRBJ1-2, with TRBD1 identical over 8 bases. V shed 5 bases, J shed 6 bases, and the junction held 14 bases outside the gene matches. Looked up from germline, CDR1 is SEHNR and CDR2 is FQNEAQ (reference sequence). The CDR3 length is 16 residues. The CDR3 reads CASSRRGQGKTHGYTF. The CDR3 bases are TGTGCCAGCAGCCGCCGCGGACAGGGAAAGACCCATGGCTACACCTTC.

This clone was detected a few times. The J gene is TRBJ1-1, the V gene TRBV7-8; tentatively, D is TRBD1 (6 bases). Germline values: CDR1 SGHVS, CDR2 FQNEAQ. The V gene lost 4 bases and the J gene lost 2 bases, with 14 bases spanning the gap. The CDR3 runs 15 residues. The CDR3 DNA follows: TGTGCCAGCAGCTATAACACACAGGGCAACACTGAAGCTTTCTTT. This gives the protein CASSYNTQGNTEAFF.